These T cell receptor beta chains were read from a single sample in a study of cytomegalovirus exposure and HLA in healthy donors. Produced via immunoSEQ multiplex PCR; TCRdb's table is partial and in-frame only. In the table there are fewer than 250,000 clones, about nine tenths of which are singletons. Sequencing was done on a sample of PBMCs. All receptors derive from a boy between 2 and 10 years old in good health and CMV-seronegative. Each CDR3 is given with its conserved first and last residue. D genes are given only for firm matches. Some rows have no size entry. The others give once, few or many, or a class for an expanded clone.

clone_size: .; cdr3_length: 14; j_call: TRBJ2-7; v_call: TRBV19; d_call: .; cdr3_nt: TGTGCCAGTAGTATAGGCGACCAGGATGACGAGCAGTACTTC; cdr3_aa: CASSIGDQDDEQYF
clone_size: .; cdr3_length: 16; j_call: TRBJ2-6; v_call: TRBV5-6; d_call: .; cdr3_nt: TGTGCCAGCAGCTTGCCAGGACAGTCTGGGGCCAACGTCCTGACTTTC; cdr3_aa: CASSLPGQSGANVLTF
clone_size: .; cdr3_length: 15; j_call: TRBJ2-3; v_call: TRBV2; d_call: TRBD1; cdr3_nt: TGTGCCAGCAGGGGACAGGGGGTCGGGGCAGATACGCAGTATTTT; cdr3_aa: CASRGQGVGADTQYF
clone_size: .; cdr3_length: 14; j_call: TRBJ2-1; v_call: TRBV9; d_call: .; cdr3_nt: TGTGCCAGCAGCGTAGGACCGGGACTCCATGAGCAGTTCTTC; cdr3_aa: CASSVGPGLHEQFF
clone_size: .; cdr3_length: 14; j_call: TRBJ1-1; v_call: TRBV19; d_call: .; cdr3_nt: TGTGCCAGTAGTTCTTCGGTTTTAAACACTGAAGCTTTCTTT; cdr3_aa: CASSSSVLNTEAFF
clone_size: .; cdr3_length: 13; j_call: TRBJ2-7; v_call: TRBV5-6; d_call: .; cdr3_nt: TGTGCCAGCAGCTTAACCAGGGCGGACGAGCAGTACTTC; cdr3_aa: CASSLTRADEQYF
clone_size: .; cdr3_length: 14; j_call: TRBJ2-1; v_call: TRBV5-1; d_call: TRBD1; cdr3_nt: TGCGCCAGCAGCTCCGGGACAGGGGGGGGTGAGCAGTTCTTC; cdr3_aa: CASSSGTGGGEQFF
clone_size: .; cdr3_length: 14; j_call: TRBJ1-2; v_call: TRBV28; d_call: .; cdr3_nt: TGTGCCAGCAGCTCCGGGGGGCAGATCGACGGCTACACCTTC; cdr3_aa: CASSSGGQIDGYTF
clone_size: few; cdr3_length: 16; j_call: TRBJ2-1; v_call: TRBV19; d_call: TRBD1; cdr3_nt: TGTGCCAAACTACTGTCGGGACAGGGCGCCTACAATGAGCAGTTCTTC; cdr3_aa: CAKLLSGQGAYNEQFF
clone_size: .; cdr3_length: 13; j_call: TRBJ1-1; v_call: TRBV11-3; d_call: TRBD1; cdr3_nt: TGTGCCAGCAGCTTCTCCAACAGGGGTGAAGCTTTCTTT; cdr3_aa: CASSFSNRGEAFF
clone_size: once; cdr3_length: 16; j_call: TRBJ1-4; v_call: TRBV5-5; d_call: TRBD1; cdr3_nt: TGTGCCAGCAGCCAACTGACAGGGGGCCCTAATGAAAAACTGTTTTTT; cdr3_aa: CASSQLTGGPNEKLFF
clone_size: .; cdr3_length: 14; j_call: TRBJ2-7; v_call: TRBV7-9; d_call: .; cdr3_nt: TGTGCCAGCAGCCCAAGGGACACCACCCTGCAGCAGTACTTC; cdr3_aa: CASSPRDTTLQQYF
clone_size: few; cdr3_length: 15; j_call: TRBJ1-4; v_call: TRBV6-1; d_call: .; cdr3_nt: TGTGCCAGCAGTGAAATAACAGGGAAGAGTGAAAAACTGTTTTTT; cdr3_aa: CASSEITGKSEKLFF
clone_size: once; cdr3_length: 14; j_call: TRBJ1-4; v_call: TRBV5-1; d_call: TRBD1; cdr3_nt: TGCGCCAGCAGACCAGGGGGGACTAATGAAAAACTGTTTTTT; cdr3_aa: CASRPGGTNEKLFF
clone_size: once; cdr3_length: 16; j_call: TRBJ2-1; v_call: TRBV9; d_call: TRBD2; cdr3_nt: TGTGCCAGCAGCGTAGCGGTGGGACTAGCGGGGGGCCGTCAGTTCTTC; cdr3_aa: CASSVAVGLAGGRQFF
clone_size: .; cdr3_length: 15; j_call: TRBJ1-2; v_call: TRBV27; d_call: TRBD1; cdr3_nt: TGTGCCAGCAGTCTCTCCGGACAGGGGCGGAGTGGCTACACCTTC; cdr3_aa: CASSLSGQGRSGYTF
clone_size: .; cdr3_length: 15; j_call: TRBJ2-3; v_call: TRBV27; d_call: .; cdr3_nt: TGTGCCAGCAGAATAATGGACTCCCGCACAGATACGCAGTATTTT; cdr3_aa: CASRIMDSRTDTQYF
clone_size: .; cdr3_length: 15; j_call: TRBJ2-6; v_call: TRBV11-2; d_call: .; cdr3_nt: TGTGCCAGCAGCTTAGAAGGGGCTGGGGCCAACGTCCTGACTTTC; cdr3_aa: CASSLEGAGANVLTF
clone_size: .; cdr3_length: 14; j_call: TRBJ2-4; v_call: TRBV6-1; d_call: .; cdr3_nt: TGTGCCAGCAGTGCACGACTAGCCAAAAACATTCAGTACTTC; cdr3_aa: CASSARLAKNIQYF
clone_size: few; cdr3_length: 14; j_call: TRBJ2-7; v_call: TRBV6-1; d_call: .; cdr3_nt: TGTGCCAGCAGATCCTTTACAGTTACCTACGAGCAGTACTTC; cdr3_aa: CASRSFTVTYEQYF
clone_size: .; cdr3_length: 13; j_call: TRBJ1-1; v_call: TRBV27; d_call: .; cdr3_nt: TGTGCCAGCAGGCTACAGGGGAACACTGAAGCTTTCTTT; cdr3_aa: CASRLQGNTEAFF
clone_size: .; cdr3_length: 17; j_call: TRBJ2-1; v_call: TRBV9; d_call: TRBD2; cdr3_nt: TGTGCCAGCAGCGTAGAGTTAGGGACTAGTTTTAGGAATGAGCAGTTCTTC; cdr3_aa: CASSVELGTSFRNEQFF
clone_size: .; cdr3_length: 15; j_call: TRBJ2-7; v_call: TRBV15; d_call: .; cdr3_nt: TGTGCCACCAGCAGAGGGGGACTCTCCCTTGAGAGGACTTTCTTC; cdr3_aa: CATSRGGLSLERTFF
clone_size: .; cdr3_length: 13; j_call: TRBJ1-1; v_call: TRBV5-4; d_call: .; cdr3_nt: TGTGCCAGCAGCTTTGGGGCGAACACTGAAGCTTTCTTT; cdr3_aa: CASSFGANTEAFF